This T cell receptor (beta chain) emerged from a study of siplizumab effects on memory and regulatory T cells. In the study overall: In pairs, mixed lymphocyte reactions were done either with siplizumab at around 0.93 ug/mL or without any drug present. Study-level findings and limits: Memory cells seemed less diverse than naive T cells, which seemed major alloresponse contributors. Tregs that proliferated in siplizumab cultures did not have their suppressive function confirmed.

Clones were read by immunoSEQ multiplex PCR, and TCRdb kept only the in-frame ones, dropping some. The table has roughly 3,100 clones, around 54% seen once. For this clone: Its antigen remains unidentified.

Coculturing of the mixed lymphocyte reaction cells was performed at 37°C for 6 days. Labelling reagents were assigned as CFSE for responder PBMCs and Violet Dye for stimulator PBMCs, which were mixed 1:1. Source material: CFSE-low (dividing) CD8+ T cells sorted from an allogeneic mixed lymphocyte reaction. This TCR was sampled from a human donor in good health; the cells came from an allogeneic mixed lymphocyte reaction. Some clones in this sample may be carry-over from other donors' samples.

The CDR3 is CASSLDALTYEQYF. The DNA for the CDR3 is TGTGCCAGCAGCTTAGACGCACTTACCTACGAGCAGTACTTC. The J gene is TRBJ2-7, the V gene TRBV7-9; D is undetermined. V shed 1 base and J shed 2 bases, with 9 bases lying between them. Germline values: CDR1 SEHNR, CDR2 FQNEAQ (reference sequence). The CDR3 has 14 amino acids.